Presented here are 9 T cell receptor beta chains from one specimen sequenced in a study of cytomegalovirus exposure and HLA in healthy donors (dated by TCRdb to between 2016 and 2019). Library generation was performed with the immunoSEQ multiplex PCR assay. The multiplex PCR relied on a mix of 60 forward primers for TCR Vbeta segments and 13 reverse primers for TCR Jbeta segments. Held by TCRdb, this immuneACCESS table contains in-frame sequences only and omits some clones. Under half of the omission traces to an unresolved V gene where checked; the cause of the rest is unknown. The sample profile shows 160,000 or so clones; roughly 80% of them were found once. Roughly 4.2% of the sample is in the top ten clones. Sequenced sample: PBMCs. All receptors derive from a man between 35 and 55 years old in good health and CMV-seronegative.

The chain carries TRBV7-2 and TRBJ1-1; D is uncertain. The germline V gene has CDR1 SGHTA and CDR2 FQGNSA. There are 12 residues in the CDR3. Trimming pared 5 bases from V and 6 bases from J, leaving 10 bases between. CDR3 sequence: CASSIQRPEAFF. CDR3 nucleotide sequence: TGTGCCAGCAGCATCCAGCGACCTGAAGCTTTCTTT.

The CDR3 nucleotides read TGTGCCAGCAGTGGCCACCGACAGGGGAGCACAGATACGCAGTATTTT. Translation gives CASSGHRQGSTDTQYF. The V gene is TRBV25-1, the J gene TRBJ2-3; 8 bases line up with TRBD1. The CDR3 has 16 residues. V shed 4 bases, J shed 0 bases, and the junction held 6 bases outside the gene matches. Germline CDR1 MGHDK, CDR2 SYGVNS.

A word on this clone: Additional DNA sequences in this sample encode the identical CDR3. The chain couples TRBV11-2 to TRBJ2-7; 8 bases map to TRBD1. This CDR3 has 13 residues. CDR1 SGHAT and CDR2 FQNNGV come from the germline V gene. V shed 5 bases, J shed 7 bases, and the junction held 7 bases outside the gene matches. The CDR3 DNA sequence: TGTGCCAGCAGCCCCGGACAGGGCCGGGAGCAGTACTTC. This encodes CASSPGQGREQYF.

This clone was seen a handful of times. V usage is TRBV7-2 and J usage is TRBJ2-7; 9 nucleotides agree with TRBD1. The V gene's germline CDR1 is SGHTA and CDR2 FQGNSA. The V segment lost 0 bases and the J segment 2 bases; nucleotides outside the gene matches: 2. CDR3 length: 15 residues. DNA for the CDR3: TGTGCCAGCAGCTTAGCTGGGACAGGGCCCTACGAGCAGTACTTC. It yields the protein CASSLAGTGPYEQYF.

The chain is built from TRBV6-1 and TRBJ1-1, with D hard to call. With 6 bases removed from V and 7 bases from J, the gap between germline ends came to 18 bases. The CDR3 is 14 amino acids. Germline-derived CDR1 and CDR2 are MNHNS and SASEGT. The CDR3 here is CASRDYVLEREAFF. The CDR3 region has the DNA TGTGCCAGCAGGGACTACGTTTTGGAACGTGAAGCTTTCTTT.

This chain links TRBV9 with TRBJ2-2, with D hard to call. The V end lost 0 bases, the J end lost 5 bases, and 11 bases lay between the germline ends. This CDR3 comprises 15 residues. Germline V gene data show CDR1 as SGDLS and CDR2 as YYNGEE. CDR3 amino acids: CASSVVTESTGELFF. CDR3 sequence (DNA): TGTGCCAGCAGCGTAGTGACGGAGTCTACCGGGGAGCTGTTTTTT. The full variable domain, with the rest looked up from reference TRBV9 and TRBJ2-2, is DSGVTQTPKHLITATGQRVTLRCSPRSGDLSVYWYQQSLDQGLQFLIQYYNGEERAKGNILERFSAQQFPDLHSELNLSSLELGDSALYFCASSVVTESTGELFFGEGSRLTVL.

CDR3: CASTTAGWTEAFF. The CDR3 DNA reads as TGTGCCAGCACCACAGCAGGGTGGACTGAAGCTTTCTTT. This chain uses TRBV7-9 with TRBJ1-1, with D possibly TRBD1 on 5 matching bases. CDR1 SEHNR and CDR2 FQNEAQ come from the germline V gene (reference sequence). The CDR3 consists of 13 residues. V dropped 7 bases and J dropped 5 bases, with 14 bases sitting between them.

This chain links TRBV4-2 with TRBJ2-7; tentatively, D is TRBD2 (6 bases). Germline loops: CDR1 LGHNA, CDR2 YNFKEQ. V was shortened by 2 bases and J by 4 bases, with 12 bases between the two germline ends. This CDR3 contains 14 residues. The CDR3 is CASSQLGLEYEQYF. DNA for the CDR3: TGTGCCAGCAGCCAACTGGGACTCGAGTACGAGCAGTACTTC.

The V gene is TRBV19, the J gene TRBJ1-3, with D unclear. The V end lost 7 bases, the J end lost 0 bases, and 13 bases lay between the germline ends. Germline values: CDR1 LNHDA, CDR2 SQIVND (reference sequence). CDR3 length: 15 amino acids. The CDR3 DNA reads as TGTGCCAGTACCGCGGGAATGTACTCTGGAAACACCATATATTTT. Translating it yields CASTAGMYSGNTIYF.